What follows are 30 T cell receptor beta chains derived from one specimen sequenced in a study of read filtering for tumor transcriptome and immune sequencing. From about 400 ng of RNA, a library with molecular barcoded alpha/delta and beta/gamma adaptors was made. TCRdb re-derived calls from the reads in MiXCR, one entry per CDR3 protein. The sample lists 100,000 to 150,000 distinct CDR3 sequences; approximately 13% were seen once. Sequencing was carried out using a population of CD138-negative cells sorted from bone marrow. The receptors stem from a donor at least 40 years old with multiple myeloma.

This clonotype was picked up many times. This sequence joins TRBV5-1 and TRBJ1-1; tentative D call: TRBD1 (5 bases). Looked up from germline, CDR1 is SGHRS and CDR2 is YFSETQ. The CDR3 has 14 amino acids. V lost 5 bases to trimming and J lost 4 bases, with 15 bases between them. CDR3 DNA sequence: TGCGCCAGCAGTAGGGGAACCGGAGGCACTGAAGCTTTCTTT. Encoded protein: CASSRGTGGTEAFF.

The CDR3: CASRPGGSSYNSPLHF. The CDR3 nucleotides read TGTGCCAGCAGACCCGGAGGGAGCTCCTATAATTCACCCCTCCACTTT. This chain connects TRBV7-9 to TRBJ1-6; D remains ambiguous. V was shortened by 6 bases and J by 0 bases, with 12 bases between the two germline ends. The length of the CDR3 is 16 residues. Looked up from germline, CDR1 is SEHNR and CDR2 is FQNEAQ (reference sequence).

The chain carries TRBV13 and TRBJ2-3, with 10 bases fitting TRBD2. The CDR3 spans 15 residues. The V gene end was trimmed by 2 bases and the J gene end by 5 bases; junction bases not matched to a gene: 4. From germline, CDR1 is PRHDT and CDR2 FYEKMQ (reference sequence). The CDR3 sequence: CASSLTSGVGDTQYF. The CDR3 coding sequence is TGTGCCAGCAGCTTAACTAGCGGGGTTGGAGATACGCAGTATTTT.

A word on this clonotype: A much bigger clone sits one base away, suggesting this may be a read error. V gene TRBV2 combines with J gene TRBJ1-1, with D perhaps matching TRBD1 (6 bases). Germline V gene data show CDR1 as SNHLY and CDR2 as FYNNEI. The CDR3 runs to 12 residues. Trimming took 8 bases from V and 5 from J, leaving 12 bases between them. CDR3 sequence: CASGGRLTEAFF. The CDR3 coding sequence is TGTGCCAGCGGGGGGCGCCTGACTGAAGCTTTCTTT.

The genes are TRBV20-1 and TRBJ2-7, with 7 bases fitting TRBD1. V gave up 3 bases and J gave up 4 bases; unmatched junction bases: 9. This CDR3 comprises 14 residues. CDR1 and CDR2 from the germline V gene are DFQATT and SNEGSKA (reference sequence). The DNA for the CDR3 is TGCAGTGCTAGTAGGTCGGGGACAGAGTACGAGCAGTACTTC. It encodes CSASRSGTEYEQYF.

This clonotype was observed many times. This sequence joins TRBV6-1 and TRBJ1-1; 9 bases map to TRBD1. CDR3 size: 13 residues. The V gene end was trimmed by 5 bases and the J gene end by 7 bases; junction bases not matched to a gene: 5. Germline loops: CDR1 MNHNS, CDR2 SASEGT. CDR3 bases: TGTGCCAGCAGTTACAGGGGGCGAATTGAAGCTTTCTTT. Protein product: CASSYRGRIEAFF.

This clonotype was detected ten times or more. J is TRBJ1-4 and V is TRBV20-1, with D unresolved. The V and J ends lost 5 bases and 0 bases respectively, with 16 bases between them. Germline CDR1 is DFQATT and CDR2 is SNEGSKA (reference sequence). The CDR3 sequence is 16 residues long. The CDR3 bases are TGCAGTGCTCCTAGCCCCCTGTATGCAACTAATGAAAAACTGTTTTTT. Translation gives CSAPSPLYATNEKLFF.

In this sample, this clonotype turned up many times. The CDR3 bases are TGCGCCAGCAGTCATACTACACAGGGCCGTGAGGGCATTCAGTACTTC. It is translated as CASSHTTQGREGIQYF. The chain combines TRBV5-1 with TRBJ2-4, with D possibly being TRBD1 (6 bases). Germline CDR1 reads SGHRS; CDR2 reads YFSETQ. The CDR3 spans 16 residues. V lost 5 bases and J lost 9, with 24 bases in between.

At least ten counts were recorded for this clonotype. CDR3: CASSFAAGLRGADTQYF. The DNA for the CDR3 is TGTGCCAGCAGCTTTGCAGCGGGACTAAGAGGGGCAGATACGCAGTATTTT. The chain employs TRBV7-8 and TRBJ2-3, with 7 bases aligning to TRBD2. Germline V gene sequence: CDR1 SGHVS, CDR2 FQNEAQ. Trimming cost V 3 bases and J 4 bases; bases outside gene matches: 13. The CDR3 covers 17 residues.

This clonotype was recorded at least ten times. The rearrangement joins TRBV27 to TRBJ2-5; TRBD1 matches 8 bases. The J segment lost 5 bases and the V segment lost 5 bases, leaving 4 bases of the junction unmatched. There are 13 residues in the CDR3. Germline V lookup: CDR1 MNHEY, CDR2 SMNVEV (reference sequence). CDR3 DNA sequence: TGTGCCAGCAGTCGACAGGGGAAGGAGACCCAGTACTTC. This codes for CASSRQGKETQYF.

This clonotype showed up many times. The rearrangement joins TRBV15 to TRBJ1-6; the match to TRBD1 covers 10 bases. The germline gives CDR1 LNHNV, CDR2 YYDKDF (reference sequence). V lost 9 bases, J lost 9 bases, and 5 bases stayed unmatched. The CDR3 runs to 13 residues. The CDR3 sequence: CATRQGAVSPLHF. In DNA, the CDR3 is TGTGCCACACGACAGGGGGCTGTTTCACCCCTCCACTTT.

This clonotype was recorded a few times. The chain employs TRBV11-2 and TRBJ1-1, with 10 nucleotides matching TRBD1. V lost 5 bases to trimming and J lost 7 bases; unmatched junction nucleotides: 7. Per the germline V gene, CDR1 is SGHAT and CDR2 is FQNNGV. The CDR3 loop spans 14 amino acids. CDR3 DNA sequence: TGTGCCAGCAGCATTTCCGGGACAGGGGATGAAGCTTTCTTT. Translating gives CASSISGTGDEAFF.

Ten or more counts support this clonotype. The chain combines TRBV19 with TRBJ1-5; no definite D call. The length of the CDR3 is 15 residues. The germline V gene encodes CDR1 LNHDA and CDR2 SQIVND (reference sequence). Trimming removed 7 bases at V and 6 bases at J, with 19 bases between. CDR3 bases: TGTGCCAGTATACCCGACACAGTCGATAGTCAGCCCCAGCATTTT. Its protein is CASIPDTVDSQPQHF.

This clonotype was counted a few times. The rearrangement uses TRBV4-1 and TRBJ2-3; a weak D match, TRBD2 (6 bases). V was pared by 2 bases and J by 8 bases, with 11 bases between. The CDR3 length is 13 residues. In germline, CDR1 is MGHRA, CDR2 YSYEKL. CDR3 sequence (DNA): TGCGCCAGCAGCCAAACGAGGGGAGGTACGCAGTATTTT. It specifies CASSQTRGGTQYF.

This clonotype was counted ten times or more. The V gene is TRBV5-1, the J gene TRBJ1-1; D remains unclear. The CDR3 runs to 13 residues. Germline CDR1 and CDR2: SGHRS and YFSETQ. V lost 0 bases and J lost 7, with 10 bases in between. The CDR3 region is CASSLAEDREAFF. The CDR3 DNA is TGCGCCAGCAGCTTGGCCGAGGACCGTGAAGCTTTCTTT.

This clonotype was recorded many times. The J gene is TRBJ1-2, the V gene TRBV29-1, with no clear D. V shed 8 bases and J shed 2 bases, with 15 bases lying between them. Germline V gives CDR1 SQVTM, CDR2 ANQGSEA. The CDR3 runs to 13 residues. Here the CDR3 DNA reads TGCAGCTTTTCGTTCGGAAGCAACTATGGCTACACCTTC. Translation gives CSFSFGSNYGYTF.

This clonotype was counted many times. This chain uses TRBV3-1 with TRBJ1-1; perhaps TRBD1 as D (6 bases). The CDR3 extends over 12 amino acids. V gave up 8 bases and J gave up 11 bases, with 18 bases separating them. CDR1 and CDR2 from the germline V gene are LGHDT and YNNKEL (reference sequence). CDR3 amino acids: CASQGNGFRAFF. The CDR3 coding sequence is TGTGCCAGCCAGGGGAATGGTTTTAGGGCTTTCTTT.

The chain combines TRBV5-1 with TRBJ1-5; D uncertain. The V end was cut by 4 bases, the J end by 3 bases, with 11 bases between. Germline CDR1 is SGHRS and CDR2 is YFSETQ. The CDR3 is 14 amino acids. The CDR3 nucleotides are TGCGCCAGCAGCCCGCTAGATCTCAATCAGCCCCAGCATTTT. Translation: CASSPLDLNQPQHF.

This clonotype showed up many times. The chain has TRBV12-3 or TRBV12-4 and TRBJ2-7; a possible D gene is TRBD2 (5 bases). The V end lost 4 bases, the J end lost 7 bases, and 14 bases lay between the germline ends. The CDR3 sequence is 13 residues long. CDR3 amino acids: CASSSSRTGEQYF. The DNA of the CDR3 is TGTGCCAGCAGTTCGTCCCGAACGGGGGAGCAGTACTTC.

This clonotype occurred many times. This chain links TRBV6-2 or TRBV6-3 with TRBJ1-5, with 7 bases fitting TRBD1. V lost 11 bases, J lost 4 bases, and 8 bases stayed unmatched. The germline V gene encodes CDR1 MNHEY and CDR2 SVGEGT. CDR3 length: 13 amino acids. CDR3 sequence reads: CAGATGWNQPQHF. The CDR3 nucleotides read TGTGCCGGCGCGACAGGGTGGAATCAGCCCCAGCATTTT.

Concerning this clonotype: Possible read error: a much larger clone is one base away. The rearrangement uses TRBV5-1 and TRBJ2-1, with D possibly being TRBD1 or TRBD2 (5 bases each). The CDR3 is 15 amino acids. Germline CDR1 SGHRS, CDR2 YFSETQ. The CDR3 nucleotides read TGCGCCAGCAGCGGGGACCCGAGCTCCTACAATGGGCAGTTCTTC. Translating gives CASSGDPSSYNGQFF.

This clonotype appeared many times. V gene TRBV10-3 combines with J gene TRBJ1-2; D unclear. This CDR3 region has 12 residues. Trimming cost V 0 bases and J 5 bases, with 4 bases left between them. Germline V gene sequence: CDR1 ENHRY, CDR2 SYGVKD. This CDR3 is CAISESSYGYTF. CDR3 nucleotide sequence: TGTGCCATCAGTGAGTCCAGTTATGGCTACACCTTC.

The table lists this clonotype with many counts. A read error may produce the germline difference seen at one junction end. The V and J genes are TRBV7-7 and TRBJ2-5, with a weak D call TRBD2 (5 bases). The CDR3 length is 13 residues. CDR1 and CDR2 from the germline V gene are SSHAT and FNYEAQ (reference sequence). This CDR3 is CASSSSYQETQYF. For the CDR3, the DNA is TGTGCTAGCAGCTCTAGCTACCAAGAGACCCAGTACTTC.

This clonotype came up many times. The chain employs TRBV5-1 and TRBJ2-1, with 8 bases that match TRBD2. Germline lookup yields CDR1 SGHRS and CDR2 YFSETQ. The CDR3 is made up of 17 amino acids. Unmatched junction bases numbered 5, after V lost 0 bases and J lost 0 bases. The CDR3: CASSLESSGNSYNEQFF. The CDR3 bases are TGCGCCAGCAGCTTGGAGAGTAGCGGGAACTCCTACAATGAGCAGTTCTTC.

This clonotype was picked up many times. The V call is TRBV2, the J call TRBJ2-1; the match to TRBD2 covers 15 bases. There are 15 residues in the CDR3. V shed 6 bases and J 7 bases; nucleotides not matched to a gene: 4. CDR1 is SNHLY, CDR2 FYNNEI, per germline. The CDR3, as DNA: TGTGCCAGCAGGTTGGGACTAGCGGGAGGTAATGAGCAGTTCTTC. Protein sequence: CASRLGLAGGNEQFF.

This clonotype showed up many times. The limits of the CDR3 on the DNA are not certain, so only TCRdb's listed CDR3 is given. Here the CDR3 reads CASSLAWARGSYF. V is TRBV7-2 and J is TRBJ2-5; TRBD1 was called by the table and not checked on the DNA. The germline gives CDR1 SGHTA, CDR2 FQGNSA. Including both end residues, the CDR3 is 13 amino acids long.

In this sample, this clonotype turned up many times. The chain couples TRBV28 to TRBJ2-7; maybe TRBD2 (5 bases). The ends were cut back, 6 bases at V and 6 bases at J, with 15 bases in the middle. CDR3 size: 13 residues. The germline V gene encodes CDR1 MDHEN and CDR2 SYDVKM. The CDR3 is CASRPQTTFEQYF. As DNA, the CDR3 is TGTGCCAGCAGGCCACAGACTACGTTCGAGCAGTACTTC.

The table lists this clonotype with a few counts. J is TRBJ2-7 and V is TRBV11-2, with D possibly matching TRBD2 (5 bases). V was shortened by 5 bases and J by 5 bases, with 7 bases between the two germline ends. The CDR3 has 11 amino acids. Germline values: CDR1 SGHAT, CDR2 FQNNGV. CDR3 DNA: TGTGCCAGCAGCACGGGAAACGAGCAGTACTTC. Encoded protein: CASSTGNEQYF.

This clonotype was observed a handful of times. This may arise from a read error, as a much more abundant clone is one base away. This chain joins TRBV6-6 and TRBJ1-1; D is ambiguous. Trimming took 7 bases from V and 4 from J, leaving 16 bases between them. This CDR3 is built from 14 residues. Germline loops: CDR1 MNHNY, CDR2 SVGAGI (reference sequence). CDR3 loop: CASTARALGTEAFF. The CDR3 nucleotides read TGTGCCAGCACCGCAAGGGCGTTAGGCACTGAAGCTTTCTTT.

As for this clonotype: A read error may explain this, as a much larger clone is one base away. The chain combines TRBV7-3 with TRBJ1-2; 7 bases agree with TRBD1. Germline-derived CDR1 and CDR2 are SGHTA and FQGTGA. This CDR3 region has 14 residues. The CDR3, as DNA: TGTGCCAGCAGCCCCGACAGGGTCTGCTATGGCTGCACCTTC. It is translated as CASSPDRVCYGCTF.